This TCR beta chain is from a study of patients and donors after allogeneic stem cell transplantation. The CDR3 extends over 15 amino acids. Germline V lookup: CDR1 LGHDT, CDR2 YNNKEL (reference sequence). V lost 1 base and J lost 9; bases outside the gene matches: 9. This clonotype has a single count. TCRdb itself ran the RT-PCR reads through MiXCR, one entry per CDR3 protein. The sample holds 900,000 to 1,000,000 distinct CDR3 sequences, under 20% seen once. The sample consisted of blood, either unsorted or a sorted T cell fraction (not recorded which). The origin of this receptor is a human donor who was either an allogeneic HSCT recipient or a stem cell or donor lymphocyte infusion donor (not recorded which). It is not recorded whose cells these are; they may come from a transplant donor. V gene TRBV3-1 combines with J gene TRBJ2-1, with 7 bases aligning to TRBD2. CDR3 amino acids: CASSQVGRERGEQFF. DNA of the CDR3: TGTGCCAGCAGCCAAGTCGGGCGGGAGAGAGGTGAGCAGTTCTTC.